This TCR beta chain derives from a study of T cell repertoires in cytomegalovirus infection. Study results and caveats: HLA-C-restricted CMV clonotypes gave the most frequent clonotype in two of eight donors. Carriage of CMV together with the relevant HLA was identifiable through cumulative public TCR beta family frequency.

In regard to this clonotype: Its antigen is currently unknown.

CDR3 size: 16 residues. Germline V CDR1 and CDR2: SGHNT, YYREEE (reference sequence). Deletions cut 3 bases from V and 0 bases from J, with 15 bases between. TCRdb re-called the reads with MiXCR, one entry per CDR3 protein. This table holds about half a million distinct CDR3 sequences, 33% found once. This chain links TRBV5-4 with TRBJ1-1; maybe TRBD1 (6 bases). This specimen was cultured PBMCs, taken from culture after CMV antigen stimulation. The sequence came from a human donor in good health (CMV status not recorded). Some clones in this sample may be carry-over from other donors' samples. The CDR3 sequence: CASSSDPRGLNTEAFF. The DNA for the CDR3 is TGTGCCAGCAGCTCAGACCCCCGGGGGCTGAACACTGAAGCTTTCTTT.